Listed here are 32 T cell receptor beta chains from one sample, sequenced in a study of blood T cell repertoires in COVID-19. Generated by immunoSEQ multiplex PCR, the TCRdb table keeps only in-frame clones and is missing some. The table records about 240,000 clones, roughly four fifths of them present only once. Sequenced: peripheral blood. Receptors originate from a woman between 70 and 85 years old with acute or convalescent COVID-19.

This rearrangement joins TRBV5-4 to TRBJ1-6; perhaps TRBD1 as D (5 bases). CDR1 is SGHNT, CDR2 YYREEE, per germline (reference sequence). CDR3 length equals 15 residues. Trimming pared 5 bases from V and 5 bases from J, leaving 14 bases between. In DNA, the CDR3 is TGTGCCAGCAGTCTGGGGGGGGTCCATAATTCACCCCTCCACTTT. It encodes CASSLGGVHNSPLHF.

The V gene is TRBV29-1, the J gene TRBJ1-5; tentative D call: TRBD1 (6 bases). With 0 bases removed from V and 4 bases from J, the gap between germline ends came to 10 bases. The CDR3 spans 14 residues. Germline V lookup: CDR1 SQVTM, CDR2 ANQGSEA. The CDR3 reads CSVEEGGTNQPQHF. Here the CDR3 DNA reads TGCAGCGTTGAAGAGGGGGGGACAAATCAGCCCCAGCATTTT.

V and J are TRBV3-1 (or the pseudogene TRBV3-2) and TRBJ1-3, with TRBD1 as a possible D gene (5 bases). V was shortened by 0 bases and J by 5 bases, with 14 bases between the two germline ends. CDR1 and CDR2 (germline): LGHDT, YNNKEL (reference sequence). CDR3 length: 16 amino acids. The CDR3 nucleotides read TGTGCCAGCAGCCAAGATAGCGGGGCTTACCGAAACACCATATATTTT. It encodes CASSQDSGAYRNTIYF.

J is TRBJ1-1 and V is TRBV4-2, with TRBD1 matching 7 bases. After removal of 0 bases from V and 5 bases from J, the junction contained 9 bases not matched to a gene. The CDR3 spans 16 residues. CDR1 and CDR2 (germline): LGHNA, YNFKEQ. DNA for the CDR3: TGTGCCAGCAGCCAAGAAGGACAGGCTGCCGGGACTGAAGCTTTCTTT. This translates into CASSQEGQAAGTEAFF.

The CDR3 DNA is TGTGCCAGCAGCAATACTCCCCTTAGCGGGGGTGGCTACACCTTC. Translated, it gives CASSNTPLSGGGYTF. This sequence joins TRBV7-2 and TRBJ1-2; perhaps TRBD1 as D (5 bases). V was cut by 5 bases and J by 7 bases, with 20 bases left in between. The CDR3 covers 15 residues. In germline, CDR1 is SGHTA, CDR2 FQGNSA.

The chain employs TRBV24-1 and TRBJ2-5, with 7 bases fitting TRBD1. The CDR3 length is 17 residues. Trimming cost V 3 bases and J 5 bases; bases outside gene matches: 14. The germline V gene encodes CDR1 KGHDR and CDR2 SFDVKD. The CDR3 is CATSDRAGTVGRETQYF. CDR3 nucleotides: TGTGCCACCAGTGATCGAGCTGGGACAGTAGGGCGGGAGACCCAGTACTTC.

CDR3 region: CASSKQRVRGTDTQYF. CDR3 nucleotides: TGTGCCAGTAGTAAACAGCGGGTCCGGGGCACAGATACGCAGTATTTT. The chain recombines TRBV19 with TRBJ2-3, with D tentatively TRBD2 (6 bases). The CDR3 sequence is 16 residues long. Trimming removed 4 bases at V and 1 base at J, with 15 bases between. CDR1 is LNHDA and CDR2 is SQIVND in the germline V gene (reference sequence).

The genes are TRBV3-1 (or the pseudogene TRBV3-2) and TRBJ2-7; 7 positions agree with TRBD1. The V gene end was trimmed by 1 base and the J gene end by 6 bases; junction bases not matched to a gene: 3. The CDR3 runs to 13 residues. Germline-derived CDR1 and CDR2 are LGHDT and YNNKEL (reference sequence). In nucleotides, the CDR3 is TGTGCCAGCAGCCAAGGAAACAGGGGCGAGCAGTACTTC. Amino acid sequence: CASSQGNRGEQYF.

The rearrangement links TRBV6-5 to TRBJ1-5; D ambiguous. Germline CDR1 and CDR2: MNHEY and SVGAGI. The V end was cut by 6 bases, the J end by 2 bases, with 11 bases between. CDR3 length equals 14 residues. In nucleotides, the CDR3 is TGTGCCAGCAGGTCCGTGGCCGGCAATCAGCCCCAGCATTTT. Protein: CASRSVAGNQPQHF.

The rearrangement links TRBV11-2 to TRBJ2-1, with 7 bases lining up with TRBD2. J gave up 5 bases and V 5 bases, and 6 bases lay outside the gene matches. CDR1 SGHAT and CDR2 FQNNGV come from the germline V gene. The CDR3 loop spans 14 amino acids. In DNA, the CDR3 is TGTGCCAGCAGCGGTGGGGGGGTCCACAATGAGCAGTTCTTC. Residues: CASSGGGVHNEQFF.

This clone was counted only a few times. V is TRBV14 and J is TRBJ1-5, with no clear D. Deletions cut 1 base from V and 6 bases from J, with 4 bases between. CDR3 length: 12 amino acids. From germline, CDR1 is SGHDN and CDR2 FVKESK. The CDR3 reads CASSQGGQPQHF. Here the CDR3 DNA reads TGTGCCAGCAGCCAAGGAGGTCAGCCCCAGCATTTT.

The chain employs TRBV3-1 (or the pseudogene TRBV3-2) and TRBJ1-5; D unresolved. This CDR3 has 13 residues. Germline V gives CDR1 LGHDT, CDR2 YNNKEL (reference sequence). V was clipped by 2 bases and J by 0 bases, with 2 bases between them. DNA of the CDR3: TGTGCCAGCAGCCAATATAGCAATCAGCCCCAGCATTTT. Residues: CASSQYSNQPQHF.

This clone was observed a handful of times. This sequence joins TRBV29-1 and TRBJ1-1; tentatively, D is TRBD1 (6 bases). This CDR3 has 12 residues. V lost 6 bases and J lost 10, with 18 bases in between. Looked up from germline, CDR1 is SQVTM and CDR2 is ANQGSEA. The CDR3 spells CSVDKTGSGAFF. The CDR3 bases are TGCAGCGTAGATAAAACAGGGTCTGGAGCTTTCTTT. The full variable domain, its missing parts supplied by reference TRBV29-1 and TRBJ1-1, is SAVISQKPSRDICQRGTSLTIQCQVDSQVTMMFWYRQQPGQSLTLIATANQGSEATYESGFVIDKFPISRPNLTFSTLTVSNMSPEDSSIYLCSVDKTGSGAFFGQGTRLTVV.

V is TRBV20-1 and J is TRBJ1-5; a possible D gene is TRBD1 (5 bases). Germline V gives CDR1 DFQATT, CDR2 SNEGSKA (reference sequence). The CDR3 has 13 amino acids. V was shortened by 3 bases and J by 4 bases, with 10 bases between the two germline ends. CDR3 sequence reads: CSASVAGNQPQHF. CDR3 nucleotides: TGCAGTGCTAGTGTGGCAGGGAATCAGCCCCAGCATTTT.

The V call is TRBV11-1, the J call TRBJ2-3; 8 bases agree with TRBD1. CDR3 size: 14 residues. Germline CDR1 is SGHAT and CDR2 is FQDESV (reference sequence). The V and J ends lost 2 bases and 3 bases, in that order; junction bases with no gene match: 1. The CDR3 sequence is CASSLQGATDTQYF. CDR3 nucleotide sequence: TGTGCCAGCAGCTTACAGGGGGCAACAGATACGCAGTATTTT.

This chain joins TRBV7-9 and TRBJ1-1; weak D call: TRBD1 (6 bases). V was cut by 1 base and J by 4 bases, with 10 bases left in between. The germline CDR1 and CDR2 sequences are SEHNR and FQNEAQ (reference sequence). The CDR3 is made up of 14 amino acids. DNA for the CDR3: TGTGCCAGCAGCTTAGAGGGGGACGGCACTGAAGCTTTCTTT. Protein product: CASSLEGDGTEAFF.

V and J are TRBV3-1 (or the pseudogene TRBV3-2) and TRBJ1-3; D possibly corresponds to TRBD1 (6 bases). The CDR3 is 14 residues long. Germline V CDR1 and CDR2: LGHDT, YNNKEL (reference sequence). Trimming cost V 1 base and J 8 bases, with 12 bases left between them. CDR3 DNA sequence: TGTGCCAGCAGCCAAGGATTCAGGGGAGACACCATATATTTT. It is translated as CASSQGFRGDTIYF.

The chain joins TRBV28 to TRBJ2-1; D unclear. CDR1 is MDHEN and CDR2 is SYDVKM in the germline V gene. The CDR3 extends over 15 amino acids. Trimming took 3 bases from V and 4 from J, leaving 13 bases between them. CDR3 in amino acids: CASSFRRIDYNEQFF. CDR3 sequence (DNA): TGTGCCAGCAGTTTTCGGAGAATCGATTACAATGAGCAGTTCTTC.

The chain joins TRBV6-5 to TRBJ2-7; D possibly corresponds to TRBD1 (7 bases). The CDR3 runs 15 residues. Germline CDR1 reads MNHEY; CDR2 reads SVGAGI. V was clipped by 6 bases and J by 0 bases, with 15 bases between them. Here the CDR3 DNA reads TGTGCCAGCAGATCCTTCAGGGGGGACTCCTACGAGCAGTACTTC. Translated, it gives CASRSFRGDSYEQYF.

This chain links TRBV4-1 with TRBJ1-2; no definite D call. CDR1 and CDR2 (germline): MGHRA, YSYEKL. The CDR3 totals 15 residues. Trimming stripped 0 bases from V and 5 bases from J, with 13 bases between. In nucleotides, the CDR3 is TGCGCCAGCAGCCAAGAAGAGGGTATAAGTTATGGCTACACCTTC. Encoded protein: CASSQEEGISYGYTF.

This clone was found once. The chain has TRBV18 and TRBJ2-7; 7 bases map to TRBD1. This CDR3 has 13 amino acids. The J segment lost 2 bases and the V segment lost 3 bases, leaving 1 base of the junction unmatched. CDR1 is KGHSH, CDR2 LQKENI, per germline. CDR3 nucleotide sequence: TGTGCCAGCTCACCGGGACAGACCTACGAGCAGTACTTC. Its translation: CASSPGQTYEQYF. The entire variable domain, with the rest obtained from reference TRBV18 and TRBJ2-7, is as follows: NAGVMQNPRHLVRRRGQEARLRCSPMKGHSHVYWYRQLPEEGLKFMVYLQKENIIDESGMPKERFSAEFPKEGPSILRIQQVVRGDSAAYFCASSPGQTYEQYFGPGTRLTVT.

CDR3 protein: CASSLTGRGTEAFF. DNA of the CDR3: TGTGCCAGCAGCTTGACAGGTCGGGGCACTGAAGCTTTCTTT. The gene calls are TRBV11-2 and TRBJ1-1, with a possible D match to TRBD1 (6 bases). CDR1 and CDR2 (germline): SGHAT, FQNNGV. The V and J ends lost 3 bases and 4 bases respectively, with 12 bases between them. This CDR3 region has 14 residues.

The chain recombines TRBV11-3 with TRBJ1-1, with D unresolved. The CDR3 extends over 12 amino acids. V gave up 3 bases and J gave up 11 bases, with 13 bases separating them. Germline lookup yields CDR1 SGHNT and CDR2 YENEEA. CDR3 region: CASSLNGGLAFF. The DNA for the CDR3 is TGTGCCAGCAGCTTGAATGGCGGTCTGGCTTTCTTT. Combining the CDR3 with reference TRBV11-3 and TRBJ1-1 gives the whole variable domain EAGVVQSPRYKIIEKKQPVAFWCNPISGHNTLYWYLQNLGQGPELLIRYENEEAVDDSQLPKDRFSAERLKGVDSTLKIQPAELGDSAVYLCASSLNGGLAFFGQGTRLTVV.

The chain employs TRBV7-6 and TRBJ1-1; 11 bases match TRBD1. The CDR3 has 18 residues. V lost 4 bases to trimming and J lost 3 bases; unmatched junction nucleotides: 13. CDR1 SGHVS and CDR2 FNYEAQ come from the germline V gene. CDR3 in DNA: TGTGCCAGCAGCTCCAGGACAGGGGGCGGTTCTTCGCACACTGAAGCTTTCTTT. This codes for CASSSRTGGGSSHTEAFF.

The chain combines TRBV5-4 with TRBJ2-1, with a possible D match to TRBD2 (6 bases). This CDR3 contains 15 residues. With 0 bases removed from V and 13 bases from J, the gap between germline ends came to 20 bases. Germline V gene lookup returns CDR1 SGHNT and CDR2 YYREEE (reference sequence). The CDR3 DNA sequence: TGTGCCAGCAGCTTGGAGGGCGATAGCGGTCTTCGTCAGTTCTTC. Its protein is CASSLEGDSGLRQFF.

The chain links TRBV6-5 to TRBJ2-7; 8 nucleotides line up with TRBD1. V gave up 7 bases and J gave up 6 bases; unmatched junction bases: 11. The CDR3 contains 14 residues. Germline lookup yields CDR1 MNHEY and CDR2 SVGAGI. The CDR3 region has the DNA TGTGCCAGCAAGTATGAAACAGGGGGTGGCGAGCAGTACTTC. Protein sequence: CASKYETGGGEQYF.

The chain links TRBV5-1 to TRBJ2-7; 8 bases match TRBD2. This CDR3 has 14 amino acids. The V gene's germline CDR1 is SGHRS and CDR2 YFSETQ. Trimming took 4 bases from V and 0 from J; bases not matched to a gene: 3. The CDR3 sequence: CASSRGGVSYEQYF. CDR3 in DNA: TGCGCCAGCAGCCGGGGGGGCGTCTCCTACGAGCAGTACTTC.

V is TRBV7-8 and J is TRBJ1-5; 8 nucleotides match TRBD1. This CDR3 region has 15 residues. V dropped 5 bases and J dropped 11; count of bases not matched to a gene: 14. The germline gives CDR1 SGHVS, CDR2 FQNEAQ. The DNA of the CDR3 is TGTGCCAGCAGCCGCGACGGGACAGGACCGGGGACCCAGCATTTT. Translation: CASSRDGTGPGTQHF.

The chain is built from TRBV7-6 and TRBJ1-6; unclear D gene. The length of the CDR3 is 13 residues. Trimming shortened V by 5 bases and J by 7 bases, and 9 bases separated the two germline ends. CDR1 SGHVS and CDR2 FNYEAQ come from the germline V gene. The CDR3 spells CASSAYRNSPLHF. CDR3 DNA: TGTGCCAGCAGCGCCTACAGAAATTCACCCCTCCACTTT.

The chain links TRBV7-2 to TRBJ1-1; no firm D call. Germline CDR1 SGHTA, CDR2 FQGNSA. The CDR3 is 12 residues long. V gave up 5 bases and J gave up 3 bases, with 7 bases separating them. The CDR3 reads CASSRRDTEAFF. In DNA form, the CDR3 reads TGTGCCAGCAGCCGCCGGGACACTGAAGCTTTCTTT.

This clone was seen more than once but under ten times. This chain links TRBV7-2 with TRBJ2-1; the match to TRBD1 covers 7 bases. V lost 5 bases, J lost 12 bases, and 19 bases stayed unmatched. This CDR3 is 16 amino acids long. Germline V CDR1 and CDR2: SGHTA, FQGNSA. CDR3 bases: TGTGCCAGCAGCCCACAGGTGGGGACAGCCGTTCAACGGCAGTTCTTC. Amino acid sequence: CASSPQVGTAVQRQFF. The whole variable domain, remainder taken from reference TRBV7-2 and TRBJ2-1, is GAGVSQSPSNKVTEKGKDVELRCDPISGHTALYWYRQSLGQGLEFLIYFQGNSAPDKSGLPSDRFSAERTGGSVSTLTIQRTQQEDSAVYLCASSPQVGTAVQRQFFGPGTRLTVL.

There are many counts of this clone. The chain has TRBV6-5 and TRBJ1-1, with D possibly being TRBD1 (6 bases). The CDR3 extends over 11 amino acids. Germline CDR1 reads MNHEY; CDR2 reads SVGAGI. Trimming cost V 6 bases and J 10 bases, with 12 bases left between them. The CDR3 reads CASSGGGAAFF. CDR3 DNA sequence: TGTGCCAGCAGCGGCGGGGGGGCAGCTTTCTTT.